This is a list of T cell receptor beta chains from one sample in a study of T cell repertoires in cytomegalovirus infection. Each CDR3 protein gets one entry after TCRdb re-called the reads with MiXCR. The table records 150,000 to 200,000 distinct CDR3 sequences, approximately 28% of them present only once. The source material was PBMCs. The source is a human donor in good health (CMV status not recorded). Some clones in this sample may be carry-over from other donors' samples. CDR3s include the opening cysteine and the closing phenylalanine or tryptophan. The D gene is left open where the match is weak. The size entry is marked missing in some rows and otherwise reads once, few, many or a size class.

cdr3_nt: TGTGCCAGCAGCTCCGACTCTGGGTCCCAGCCCCAGCATTTT
cdr3_aa: CASSSDSGSQPQHF
j_call: TRBJ1-5
v_call: TRBV7-8
d_call: NA
clone_size: few

cdr3_nt: TGCAGCGTCCTGACAGGGAACCACGAGCAGTACTTC
cdr3_aa: CSVLTGNHEQYF
j_call: TRBJ2-7
v_call: TRBV29-1
d_call: TRBD1
clone_size: few

cdr3_nt: TGTGCCAGCAGCCCCGACCGACTACCTACCGGGGAGCTGTTTTTT
cdr3_aa: CASSPDRLPTGELFF
j_call: TRBJ2-2
v_call: TRBV6-2/TRBV6-3
d_call: NA
clone_size: few

cdr3_nt: TGTGCCAGCAGCAAACCGGACAGGGCGAGCACTGAAGCTTTCTTT
cdr3_aa: CASSKPDRASTEAFF
j_call: TRBJ1-1
v_call: TRBV5-6
d_call: TRBD1
clone_size: NA

cdr3_nt: TGTGCCAGCAGCTCTCCAGGGTTGAGCGATCGTGGCTACACCTTC
cdr3_aa: CASSSPGLSDRGYTF
j_call: TRBJ1-2
v_call: TRBV5-8
d_call: NA
clone_size: NA

cdr3_nt: TGTGCCAGCAGTTTTAGTGTGGACTACGGCTACACCTTC
cdr3_aa: CASSFSVDYGYTF
j_call: TRBJ1-2
v_call: TRBV28
d_call: NA
clone_size: NA

cdr3_nt: TGTGCCATCACTACACCGCGTGTAGGGGCAGACGGAAACACCATATATTTT
cdr3_aa: CAITTPRVGADGNTIYF
j_call: TRBJ1-3
v_call: TRBV10-3
d_call: NA
clone_size: NA

cdr3_nt: TGCAGCGTTGGGGGGCCATACGAGCAGTACTTC
cdr3_aa: CSVGGPYEQYF
j_call: TRBJ2-7
v_call: TRBV29-1
d_call: NA
clone_size: NA

cdr3_nt: TGTGCCAGCAGTCGGGCCGTTGGCTATCGGGAGACCCAGTACTTC
cdr3_aa: CASSRAVGYRETQYF
j_call: TRBJ2-5
v_call: TRBV7-2
d_call: NA
clone_size: few

cdr3_nt: TGTGCCAGCAGCTTAAGAGACGGACCTCCCCTCCACTTT
cdr3_aa: CASSLRDGPPLHF
j_call: TRBJ1-6
v_call: TRBV7-8
d_call: NA
clone_size: few

cdr3_nt: TGTGCCAGCAGCGCAAGGGGGACAGGGTCCTCGAGCAATCAGCCCCAGCATTTT
cdr3_aa: CASSARGTGSSSNQPQHF
j_call: TRBJ1-5
v_call: TRBV7-2
d_call: TRBD1
clone_size: many

cdr3_nt: TGCAGTGCTAATCCCTCGGGGGAGACCTACGAGCAGTACTTC
cdr3_aa: CSANPSGETYEQYF
j_call: TRBJ2-7
v_call: TRBV20-1
d_call: NA
clone_size: NA

cdr3_nt: TGCGCCAGCAGCCCCCGACTAGCGGCGATCCAAGAGACCCAGTACTTC
cdr3_aa: CASSPRLAAIQETQYF
j_call: TRBJ2-5
v_call: TRBV5-1
d_call: TRBD2
clone_size: NA

cdr3_nt: TGTGCCAGCAGCTTGTCGGGGTTGTGGGGCACGCGAGAAGCTTTCTTT
cdr3_aa: CASSLSGLWGTREAFF
j_call: TRBJ1-1
v_call: TRBV5-6
d_call: NA
clone_size: NA

cdr3_nt: TGTGCCACCCGGGACGACAATGAGCAGTTCTTC
cdr3_aa: CATRDDNEQFF
j_call: TRBJ2-1
v_call: TRBV6-2/TRBV6-3
d_call: NA
clone_size: few